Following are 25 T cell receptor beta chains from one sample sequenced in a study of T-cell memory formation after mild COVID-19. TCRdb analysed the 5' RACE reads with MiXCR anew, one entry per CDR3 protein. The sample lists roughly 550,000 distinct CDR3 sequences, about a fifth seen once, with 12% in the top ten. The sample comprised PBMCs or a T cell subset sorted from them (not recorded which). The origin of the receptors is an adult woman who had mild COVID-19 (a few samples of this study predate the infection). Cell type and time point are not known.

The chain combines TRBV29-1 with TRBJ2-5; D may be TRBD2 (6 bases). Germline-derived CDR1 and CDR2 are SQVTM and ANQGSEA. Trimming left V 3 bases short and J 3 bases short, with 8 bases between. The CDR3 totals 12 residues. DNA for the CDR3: TGCAGCGTTGAGTCGGGGGAAGAGACCCAGTACTTC. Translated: CSVESGEETQYF.

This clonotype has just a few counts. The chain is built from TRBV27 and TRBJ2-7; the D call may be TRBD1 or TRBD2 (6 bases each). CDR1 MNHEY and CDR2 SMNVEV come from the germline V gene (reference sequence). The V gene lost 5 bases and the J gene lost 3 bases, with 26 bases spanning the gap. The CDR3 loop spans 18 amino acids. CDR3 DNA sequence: TGTGCCAGCAGTGGAAGACCAGGACAGAAGGGAGGTAGCTACGAGCAGTACTTC. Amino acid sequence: CASSGRPGQKGGSYEQYF.

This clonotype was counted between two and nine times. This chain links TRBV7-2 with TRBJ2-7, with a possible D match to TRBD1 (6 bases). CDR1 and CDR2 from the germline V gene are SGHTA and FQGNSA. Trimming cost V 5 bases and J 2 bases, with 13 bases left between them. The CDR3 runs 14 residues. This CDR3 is CASSRMTGAYEQYF. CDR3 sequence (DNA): TGTGCCAGCAGCAGAATGACAGGAGCCTACGAGCAGTACTTC.

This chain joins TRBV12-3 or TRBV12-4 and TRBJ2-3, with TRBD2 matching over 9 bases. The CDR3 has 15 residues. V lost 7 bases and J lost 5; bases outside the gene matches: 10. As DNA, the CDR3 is TGTGCCAGCACCTCGAAGCGGGGGGCCGGAGATACGCAGTATTTT. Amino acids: CASTSKRGAGDTQYF.

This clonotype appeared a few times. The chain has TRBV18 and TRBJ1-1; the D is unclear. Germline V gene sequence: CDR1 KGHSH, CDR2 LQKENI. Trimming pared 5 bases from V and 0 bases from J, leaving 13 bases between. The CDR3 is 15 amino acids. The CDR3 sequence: CASSRFDPLNTEAFF. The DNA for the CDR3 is TGTGCCAGCTCAAGGTTCGATCCTTTGAACACTGAAGCTTTCTTT.

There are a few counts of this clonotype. The CDR3 DNA follows: TGTGCCAGCGGAGACCGGGACAGGGGATCCTACGAGCAGTACTTC. Its protein product is CASGDRDRGSYEQYF. The gene calls are TRBV3-1 and TRBJ2-7; 10 bases align to TRBD1. Germline V lookup: CDR1 LGHDT, CDR2 YNNKEL (reference sequence). Losses at the gene ends were 8 bases for V and 1 base for J; bases not matched to a gene: 8. The CDR3 contains 15 residues.

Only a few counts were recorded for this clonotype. CDR3 sequence reads: CASSRSLAGGQETQYF. CDR3 DNA sequence: TGCGCCAGCAGCCGGAGCCTAGCGGGGGGGCAAGAGACCCAGTACTTC. J is TRBJ2-5 and V is TRBV5-1, with 12 nucleotides matching TRBD2. The CDR3 loop spans 16 amino acids. J gave up 2 bases and V 4 bases, and 6 bases lay outside the gene matches. Germline V CDR1 and CDR2: SGHRS, YFSETQ.

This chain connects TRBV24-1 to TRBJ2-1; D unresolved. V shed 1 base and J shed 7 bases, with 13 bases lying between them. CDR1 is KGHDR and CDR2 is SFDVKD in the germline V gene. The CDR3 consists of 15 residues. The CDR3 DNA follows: TGTGCCACCAGTGATTTCCTCCTGGGAAGGAATGAGCAGTTCTTC. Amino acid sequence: CATSDFLLGRNEQFF.

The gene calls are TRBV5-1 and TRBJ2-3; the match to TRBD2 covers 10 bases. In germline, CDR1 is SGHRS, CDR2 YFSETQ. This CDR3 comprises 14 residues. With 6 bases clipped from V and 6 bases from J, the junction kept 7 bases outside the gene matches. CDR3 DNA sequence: TGCGCCAGCATTGCTAGCGGGGGCTCGGATACGCAGTATTTT. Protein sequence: CASIASGGSDTQYF. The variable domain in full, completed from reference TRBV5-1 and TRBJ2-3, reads KAGVTQTPRYLIKTRGQQVTLSCSPISGHRSVSWYQQTPGQGLQFLFEYFSETQRNKGNFPGRFSGRQFSNSRSEMNVSTLELGDSALYLCASIASGGSDTQYFGPGTRLTVL.

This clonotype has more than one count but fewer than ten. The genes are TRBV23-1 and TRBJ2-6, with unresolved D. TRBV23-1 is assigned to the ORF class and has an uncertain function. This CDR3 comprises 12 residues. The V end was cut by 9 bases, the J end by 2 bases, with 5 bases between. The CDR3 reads CARSPGANVLTF. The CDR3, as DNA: TGCGCCAGATCGCCTGGGGCCAACGTCCTGACTTTC.

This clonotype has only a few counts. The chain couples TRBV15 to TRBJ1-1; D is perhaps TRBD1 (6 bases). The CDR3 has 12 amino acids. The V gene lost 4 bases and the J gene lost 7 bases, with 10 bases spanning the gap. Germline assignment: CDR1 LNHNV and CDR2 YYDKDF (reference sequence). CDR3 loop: CATSTGQLEAFF. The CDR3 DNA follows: TGTGCCACCAGCACCGGACAGCTTGAAGCTTTCTTT.

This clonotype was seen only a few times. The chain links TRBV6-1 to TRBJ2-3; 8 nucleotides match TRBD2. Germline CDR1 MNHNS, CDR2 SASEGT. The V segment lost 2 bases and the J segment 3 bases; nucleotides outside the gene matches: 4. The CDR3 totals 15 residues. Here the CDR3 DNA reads TGTGCCAGCAGTGAAATCGGGGGGGCGACAGATACGCAGTATTTT. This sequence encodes CASSEIGGATDTQYF.

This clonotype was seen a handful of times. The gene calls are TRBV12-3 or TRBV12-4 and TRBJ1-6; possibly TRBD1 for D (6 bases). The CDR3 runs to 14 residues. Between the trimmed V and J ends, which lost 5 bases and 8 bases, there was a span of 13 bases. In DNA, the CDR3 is TGTGCCAGCAGTCCCCGCAGGACAGATTCACCCCTCCACTTT. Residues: CASSPRRTDSPLHF.

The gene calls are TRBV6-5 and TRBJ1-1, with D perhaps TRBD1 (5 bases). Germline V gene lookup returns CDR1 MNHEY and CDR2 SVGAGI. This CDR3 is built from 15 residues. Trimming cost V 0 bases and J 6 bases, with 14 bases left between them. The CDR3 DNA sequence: TGTGCCAGCAGTTACTCGATTGGAGGGGACCCTGAAGCTTTCTTT. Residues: CASSYSIGGDPEAFF.

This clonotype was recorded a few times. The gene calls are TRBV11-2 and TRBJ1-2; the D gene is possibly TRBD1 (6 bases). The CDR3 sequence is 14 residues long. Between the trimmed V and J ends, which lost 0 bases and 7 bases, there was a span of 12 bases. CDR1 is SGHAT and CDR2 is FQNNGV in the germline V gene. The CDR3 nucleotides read TGTGCCAGCAGCTTAGATCCCCAGGGGAGTGGCTACACCTTC. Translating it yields CASSLDPQGSGYTF.

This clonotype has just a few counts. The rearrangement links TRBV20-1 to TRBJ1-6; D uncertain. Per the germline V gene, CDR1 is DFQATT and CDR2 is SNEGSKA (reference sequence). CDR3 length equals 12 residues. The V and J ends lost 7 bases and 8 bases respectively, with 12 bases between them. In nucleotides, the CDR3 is TGCAGTGGTACCCGTACCGATTCACCCCTCCACTTT. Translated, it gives CSGTRTDSPLHF.

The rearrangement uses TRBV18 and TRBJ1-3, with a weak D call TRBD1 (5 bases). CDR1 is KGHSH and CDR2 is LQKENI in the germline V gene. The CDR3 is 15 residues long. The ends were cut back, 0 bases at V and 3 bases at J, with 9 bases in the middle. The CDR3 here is CASSPPGTGGNTIYF. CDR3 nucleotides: TGTGCCAGCTCACCACCCGGGACCGGTGGAAACACCATATATTTT.

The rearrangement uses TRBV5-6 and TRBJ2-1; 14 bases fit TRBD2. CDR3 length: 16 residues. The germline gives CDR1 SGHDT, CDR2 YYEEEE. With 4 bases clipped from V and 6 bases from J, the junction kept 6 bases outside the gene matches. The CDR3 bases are TGTGCCAGCAGCACCGGGACTAGCGGGAGTATCAATGAGCAGTTCTTC. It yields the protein CASSTGTSGSINEQFF. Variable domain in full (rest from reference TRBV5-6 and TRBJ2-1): DAGVTQSPTHLIKTRGQQVTLRCSPKSGHDTVSWYQQALGQGPQFIFQYYEEEERQRGNFPDRFSGHQFPNYSSELNVNALLLGDSALYLCASSTGTSGSINEQFFGPGTRLTVL.

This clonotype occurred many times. As DNA, the CDR3 is TGTGCCACCAGTGATTACTTGGGCGAGCAGTACTTC. It translates to CATSDYLGEQYF. The chain combines TRBV24-1 with TRBJ2-7; D is ambiguous. CDR1 and CDR2 (germline): KGHDR, SFDVKD. CDR3 length: 12 amino acids. V shed 2 bases and J shed 6 bases, with 7 bases lying between them.

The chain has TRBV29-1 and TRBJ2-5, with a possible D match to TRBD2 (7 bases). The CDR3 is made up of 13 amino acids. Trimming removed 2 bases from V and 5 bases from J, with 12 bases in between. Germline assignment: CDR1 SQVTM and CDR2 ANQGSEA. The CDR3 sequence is CSVERGGRETQYF. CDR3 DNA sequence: TGCAGCGTTGAAAGGGGGGGACGGGAGACCCAGTACTTC.

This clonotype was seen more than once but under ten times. The CDR3 DNA is TGTGCCAGCAGCCAGGGTGGGACAGCTCAAGAGACCCAGTACTTC. Its protein product is CASSQGGTAQETQYF. The gene calls are TRBV12-3 or TRBV12-4 and TRBJ2-5; the match to TRBD1 covers 7 bases. The CDR3 spans 15 residues. The V segment lost 6 bases and the J segment 2 bases; nucleotides outside the gene matches: 9.

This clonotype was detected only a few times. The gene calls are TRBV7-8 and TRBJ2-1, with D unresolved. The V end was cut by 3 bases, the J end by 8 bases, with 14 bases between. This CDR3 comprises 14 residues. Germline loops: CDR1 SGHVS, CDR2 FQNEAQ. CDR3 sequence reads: CASSLYISGYEQFF. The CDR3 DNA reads TGTGCCAGCAGCTTGTATATTAGTGGATATGAGCAGTTCTTC.

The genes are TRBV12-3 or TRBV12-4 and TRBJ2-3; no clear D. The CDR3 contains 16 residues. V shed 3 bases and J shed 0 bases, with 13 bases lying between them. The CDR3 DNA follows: TGTGCCAGCAGTTTTTTGCCCCCAGCGAGCACAGATACGCAGTATTTT. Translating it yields CASSFLPPASTDTQYF.

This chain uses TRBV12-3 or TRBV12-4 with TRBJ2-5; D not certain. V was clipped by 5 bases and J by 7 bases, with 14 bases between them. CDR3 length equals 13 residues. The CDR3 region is CASSRDREGTQYF. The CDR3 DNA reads TGTGCCAGCAGTCGCGACCGAGAAGGGACCCAGTACTTC.

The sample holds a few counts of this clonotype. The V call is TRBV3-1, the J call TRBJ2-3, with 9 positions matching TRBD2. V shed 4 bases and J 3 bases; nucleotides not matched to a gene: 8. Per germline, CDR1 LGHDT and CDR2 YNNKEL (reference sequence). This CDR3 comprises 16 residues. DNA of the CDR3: TGTGCCAGCAGCCCGACCGGACTAGCGTGGACAGATACGCAGTATTTT. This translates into CASSPTGLAWTDTQYF.